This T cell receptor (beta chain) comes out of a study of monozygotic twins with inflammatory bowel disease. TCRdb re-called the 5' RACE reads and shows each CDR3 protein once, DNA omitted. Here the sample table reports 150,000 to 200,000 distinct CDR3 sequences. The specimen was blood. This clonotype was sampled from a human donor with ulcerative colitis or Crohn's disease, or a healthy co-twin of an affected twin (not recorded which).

The CDR3 region is CASSLGTAILDYGYTF. This chain uses TRBV5-1 with TRBJ1-2; TCRdb names TRBD1, which stays unverified in the absence of DNA. Germline assignment: CDR1 SGHRS and CDR2 YFSETQ. CDR3 size: 16 residues.